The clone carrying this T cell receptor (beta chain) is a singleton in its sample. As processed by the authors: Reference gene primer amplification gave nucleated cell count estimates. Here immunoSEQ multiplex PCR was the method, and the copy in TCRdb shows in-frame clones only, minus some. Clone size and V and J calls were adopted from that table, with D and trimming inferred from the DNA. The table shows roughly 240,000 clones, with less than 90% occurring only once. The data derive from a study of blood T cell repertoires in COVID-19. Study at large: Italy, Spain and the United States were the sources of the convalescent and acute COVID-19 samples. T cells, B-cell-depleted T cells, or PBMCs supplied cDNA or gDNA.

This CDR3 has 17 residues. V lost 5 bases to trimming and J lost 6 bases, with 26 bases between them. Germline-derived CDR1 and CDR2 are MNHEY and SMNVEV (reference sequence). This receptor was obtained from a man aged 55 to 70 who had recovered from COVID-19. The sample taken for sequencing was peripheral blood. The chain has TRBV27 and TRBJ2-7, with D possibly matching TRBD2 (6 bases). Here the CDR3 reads CASSPPQGGGTESEQYF. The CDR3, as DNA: TGTGCCAGCAGTCCTCCTCAAGGTGGAGGGACGGAGAGCGAGCAGTACTTC.